This record looks at one T cell receptor beta chain sequence and its context. The antigen remains undetermined. This entry is derived from a study of CXCR3-negative and CXCR3-positive naive CD8 T cells. 250,000 to 300,000 cells per CD8+ T cell subset were flow-sorted in triplicate. UMI-labeled TRB cDNA libraries were prepared by 5' RACE. Using the 5' RACE reads, TCRdb records one entry per CDR3 protein without DNA. This sample's table reports approximately 24,000 distinct CDR3 sequences. The CDR3 has 11 residues. CDR1 and CDR2 (germline): MGHDK, SYGVNS. Overall study findings and caveats: CXCR3-expressing naive cells carried TRB CDR3s more hydrophobic than those of CXCR3-negative naive cells. Naive subsets did not differ in surface CD5, and TRB CDR3 properties served to infer TCR strength. Similarly elevated diversity marked both naive subsets, with memory CD8+ cells showing far lower diversity.

The chain couples TRBV25-1 to TRBJ1-1. This TCR was sampled from a human donor in good health. Some clones in this sample may be carry-over from other donors' samples. Source material: naive CXCR3- CD8+ T cells from blood. The sample's subset: CD45RO-CCR7+CD27+CD95- naive CD8+ T cells lacking CXCR3 (TNR3-). CDR3 residues: CASSVGSEAFF.